The entry that follows covers one TCR beta chain sequence. The target antigen is unknown. The sample comes from a study of identifying expanded T cells in peripheral blood. General study results and limits: Differentially abundant clones: about 1.1 between replicates, around 16 at two to three weeks, under 25 at four.

Method: immunoSEQ multiplex PCR; TCRdb's copy keeps in-frame clones and lacks some. The repertoire holds approximately 110,000 clones, 75% to 90% seen once, with roughly 15% in the top ten. CDR1 MNHEY and CDR2 SVGAGI come from the germline V gene. The CDR3 extends over 14 amino acids. Trimming took off 1 base at V and 7 bases at J, with 13 bases between the two ends. The genes are TRBV6-5 and TRBJ1-2; tentatively, D is TRBD1 (6 bases). This receptor was identified in a person between 18 and 75 years old in good health. The sample consisted of blood. CDR3 in amino acids: CASSYFAGDAGYTF. The CDR3 DNA sequence: TGTGCCAGCAGTTACTTCGCAGGGGATGCTGGCTACACCTTC.